This section outlines one T cell receptor (beta chain) sequence together with its context. This clone was seen only a few times. What antigen it recognizes has not been identified. Base qualities are missing; no much larger clone stands one base away. From its cysteine to its phenylalanine, the CDR3 spans 12 amino acids. Only the CDR3 region is kept as DNA, spanning 36 bases read in frame from base 1. The CDR1 and CDR2 encoded by the germline V gene (reference sequence) are GTSNPN and SVGIG. At the junction V is shortened by 4 bases and J by 5 bases, with 11 bases in between. Using the deep immunoSEQ assay, TCR CDR3 regions were amplified from genomic DNA by multiplex PCR. Extracted genomic DNA from each cell subset was distributed evenly across all wells of several immunoSEQ 96-well plates, and each plate was treated as a replicate. For unsorted PBMC, roughly 330 ng of genomic DNA, equivalent to approximately 30,000 T cell genomes, went into each replicate PCR. Ten immunoSEQ deep assay plates were used to sequence unsorted PBMC genomic DNA. Purified libraries were quantified with a Qubit 3.0 fluorometer, sized on a Bioanalyzer 2100, and re-quantified with the KAPA Library Quantification kit. A separate single-read 150-cycle Illumina NextSeq 550 flow cell was used to sequence each immunoSEQ 96-well plate. As for the authors' bioinformatics: Because the immunoSEQ output held only junctional sequences and lacked quality scores, the filtering could not match the filtering applied to full-length reads. Sequences were annotated with PyIR, a Python wrapper for IgBLAST v1.9, and V/J genes and CDR3 were assigned using IMGT germline references. Reads were filtered out if the reads had weak V/J assignments (E-value above 1e-6), no CDR3, stop codons, out-of-frame junctions, or ambiguous translated residues. A V3J clonotype was defined by an identical inferred V gene, J gene, and CDR3 amino acid sequence. Percentage overlap between repertoires was computed as shared unique clonotypes divided by the size of the smaller repertoire. Repertoire richness was assessed with RTK rarefaction, the Chao1 estimator, and Recon v2.1 estimates of unobserved clonotypes. TCRdb mirrors the immuneACCESS table, restricted to in-frame sequences. Some clones are absent from its copies; in checked studies, under half trace to an unresolved V gene, and the reason for the others is unknown. V and J calls and clone size follow that table, whereas D and trimming were derived from the DNA. The sample table contains some 490,000 clones; only one count was recorded for approximately 82% of them. In total, the top ten clones hold 12% of the sample.

The data belong to a study of shared clonotypes between healthy human individuals (dated by TCRdb to the early 2020s). About the study as a whole: The cohort comprised a couple of women and three men aged 18 to 49 years. To estimate repertoire size and how much clonotypes are shared between individuals, the study performed deep sequencing of blood TCR repertoires from 4 to 6 healthy adults. To increase sequencing depth and limit assay-specific biases, TCR repertoire library preparation and sequencing were carried out by different laboratories using diverse techniques. Between about 0.8 and 9 billion PBMCs per donor were obtained by leukapheresis.

The research as a whole found: Pairwise subsampling led to the expectation that sequencing depth would affect the degree of clonotype sharing among donors. Because the study included only a small number of donors, the genetic and exposure-history diversity represented was limited. Sampling was restricted to blood, and TCR repertoires in tissue are likely to differ from TCR repertoires in blood.

The donors were healthy, HIV-negative adults with no recently reported acute infections or vaccinations. Every donor was a Caucasian adult residing in Nashville, Tennessee, USA. For unsorted samples, tens of millions of PBMCs were counted and genomic DNA was extracted with the QIAamp DNA Blood Mini kit. Blood was obtained by leukapheresis, after which PBMCs were separated by Ficoll-Histopaque density gradient centrifugation and cryopreserved in liquid nitrogen vapor phase. The V gene is TRBV30 and the J gene is TRBJ2-5; no D gene is confidently identified. The TCR originated in a woman aged 35 to 49 in good health. Some clones in this sample may be carry-over from other donors' samples. The specimen sequenced was PBMCs. The DNA sequence is as follows: TGTGCCTGGAAGGACGTTCGGGAGACCCAGTACTTC. Translation gives CAWKDVRETQYF.